This passage covers 29 T cell receptor beta chains from one sample sequenced in a study of regulatory T cells in long-lasting Graves disease. Sequencing libraries for TCR beta were prepared with iRepertoire HTBI primers and Arm-PCR of CDR3 regions. TCRdb recomputed calls from the multiplex PCR reads with MiXCR, one row per CDR3 protein. The table lists a few hundred thousand distinct CDR3 sequences, around 20% of them singletons. Time point indicated: newly diagnosed GD, antithyroid drugs for less than 3 months. Extracted RNA from PBMCs served as the source of the TCR library. Source: peripheral blood mononuclear cells (PBMCs), taken at new diagnosis, from a patient treated with antithyroid drugs. These receptors all stem from a female donor with Graves disease.

This clonotype was seen repeatedly, ten times or more. V is TRBV20-1 and J is TRBJ2-5; no definite D call. V lost 6 bases to trimming and J lost 4 bases, with 15 bases between them. The CDR3 is 13 residues long. The V gene's germline CDR1 is DFQATT and CDR2 SNEGSKA (reference sequence). The CDR3 loop reads CSALKGLIETQYF. The CDR3 nucleotides are TGCAGTGCCCTCAAAGGGCTTATAGAGACCCAGTACTTC.

This clonotype has ten or more counts. This sequence joins TRBV20-1 and TRBJ2-3; 7 positions agree with TRBD2. This CDR3 has 15 amino acids. CDR1 and CDR2 from the germline V gene are DFQATT and SNEGSKA (reference sequence). With V trimmed by 6 bases and J by 2 bases, 11 bases remained unmatched. The CDR3 spells CSAERLAQNTDTQYF. The CDR3 DNA reads TGCAGTGCCGAAAGACTAGCACAGAACACAGATACGCAGTATTTT.

This clonotype was recorded many times. The gene calls are TRBV6-2 or TRBV6-3 and TRBJ2-2; D is tentatively TRBD1 or TRBD2 (5 bases each). CDR1 MNHEY and CDR2 SVGEGT come from the germline V gene. Between the trimmed V and J ends, which lost 0 bases and 1 base, there was a span of 9 bases. This CDR3 has 16 amino acids. The CDR3 region is CASSYSGTENTGELFF. The CDR3 DNA is TGTGCCAGCAGTTACTCCGGGACCGAGAACACCGGGGAGCTGTTTTTT.

In this sample, this clonotype turned up a few times. The rearrangement joins TRBV5-1 to TRBJ2-7; 7 bases fit TRBD1. The CDR3 runs 13 residues. Germline CDR1 is SGHRS and CDR2 is YFSETQ. Trimming took 4 bases from V and 3 from J; bases not matched to a gene: 4. The CDR3 DNA is TGCGCCAGCAGCCGGGACAGCCACTACGAGCAGTACTTC. It translates to CASSRDSHYEQYF. The entire variable domain, with the rest obtained from reference TRBV5-1 and TRBJ2-7, is as follows: KAGVTQTPRYLIKTRGQQVTLSCSPISGHRSVSWYQQTPGQGLQFLFEYFSETQRNKGNFPGRFSGRQFSNSRSEMNVSTLELGDSALYLCASSRDSHYEQYFGPGTRLTVT.

This clonotype was observed many times. The V gene is TRBV3-1, the J gene TRBJ1-2, with D unclear. Germline loops: CDR1 LGHDT, CDR2 YNNKEL (reference sequence). The CDR3 spans 15 residues. The ends were cut back, 2 bases at V and 4 bases at J, with 14 bases in the middle. The CDR3 sequence: CASSQILGMGYGYTF. The CDR3 DNA follows: TGTGCCAGCAGCCAAATTCTAGGGATGGGCTATGGCTACACCTTC.

The chain joins TRBV7-9 to TRBJ2-3, with 16 bases fitting TRBD2. V lost 0 bases and J lost 3; bases outside the gene matches: 3. CDR3 length: 18 residues. Germline-derived CDR1 and CDR2 are SEHNR and FQNEAQ (reference sequence). CDR3 amino acids: CASSLAQGLAGGTDTQYF. In DNA, the CDR3 is TGTGCCAGCAGCTTAGCGCAGGGACTAGCGGGAGGGACAGATACGCAGTATTTT.

This clonotype was seen many times. The rearrangement joins TRBV6-2 or TRBV6-3 to TRBJ2-1; 7 positions match TRBD1. CDR1 and CDR2 (germline): MNHEY, SVGEGT. CDR3 length: 16 residues. The trim removed 5 bases at V and 7 bases at J, leaving 14 bases unmatched. CDR3 residues: CASSGMDRSIGNEQFF. In nucleotides, the CDR3 is TGTGCCAGCAGTGGGATGGACAGGTCGATAGGGAATGAGCAGTTCTTC.

This clonotype was detected many times. J is TRBJ2-1 and V is TRBV3-1; TRBD2 aligns across 14 bases. CDR3 length: 17 amino acids. V lost 4 bases and J lost 4; bases outside the gene matches: 6. Germline V gene sequence: CDR1 LGHDT, CDR2 YNNKEL (reference sequence). As DNA, the CDR3 is TGTGCCAGCAGCCGACGACTAGCGGGAGGGGCTTACAATGAGCAGTTCTTC. Translating it yields CASSRRLAGGAYNEQFF.

V is TRBV27 and J is TRBJ1-2; 7 bases fit TRBD1. The ends lost 6 bases at V and 0 bases at J; junction bases unmatched: 4. Germline values: CDR1 MNHEY, CDR2 SMNVEV (reference sequence). This CDR3 is built from 14 residues. The CDR3 DNA reads as TGTGCCAGCAGGCGGGGGACAGCTAACTATGGCTACACCTTC. Translated, it gives CASRRGTANYGYTF.

This clonotype showed up many times. One junction end disagrees with the germline gene, perhaps due to a read error. The V gene is TRBV27, the J gene TRBJ1-5; D possibly corresponds to TRBD1 (5 bases). The germline gives CDR1 MNHEY, CDR2 SMNVEV (reference sequence). The CDR3 sequence is 16 residues long. This chain's CDR3 is CASSYLGDPGKQPQHF. DNA for the CDR3: TGTGCCAGCAGTTACCTCGGGGACCCAGGCAAGCAGCCCCAGCATTTT.

This chain joins TRBV12-5 and TRBJ2-3; 11 bases are shared with TRBD1. There are 14 residues in the CDR3. The V gene end was trimmed by 5 bases and the J gene end by 3 bases; junction bases not matched to a gene: 1. CDR1 LGHNT and CDR2 FRNRAP come from the germline V gene. The CDR3 DNA follows: TGTGCTAGTGGTGGACAGGGGGCGACAGATACGCAGTATTTT. As protein: CASGGQGATDTQYF.

Concerning this clonotype: A much larger clone lies a single base off, so this may be a read error. The chain recombines TRBV12-5 with TRBJ2-2; D gene uncertain. Looked up from germline, CDR1 is LGHNT and CDR2 is FRNRAP. The CDR3 loop spans 14 amino acids. The CDR3 nucleotides read TGTGATAGTGGTCGAGACGGGTTAACCGGGGAGCTGTTTTTT. Encoded protein: CDSGRDGLTGELFF.

This clonotype was found a few times. It is likely a read error: a sequence one base away is far more abundant. This sequence joins TRBV6-5 and TRBJ2-3, with 12 bases that match TRBD2. The end of the DNA aligns better with TRBJ2-7, so the J call may be wrong. The CDR3 sequence is 15 residues long. CDR1 MNHEY and CDR2 SVGAGI come from the germline V gene. CDR3 residues: CASSWRTSGIYEQYF. The CDR3, as DNA: TGTGCCAGCAGTTGGAGGACTAGCGGGATCTACGAGCAGTACTTC.

This clonotype has only a few counts. The rearrangement uses TRBV19 and TRBJ2-7; 7 bases line up with TRBD1. The CDR3 length is 14 residues. In germline, CDR1 is LNHDA, CDR2 SQIVND (reference sequence). With 7 bases clipped from V and 1 base from J, the junction kept 7 bases outside the gene matches. Written as DNA, the CDR3 is TGTGCCAGTACTCCGAGACAGGGATCCTACGAGCAGTACTTC. This gives the protein CASTPRQGSYEQYF. The entire variable domain, with the rest obtained from reference TRBV19 and TRBJ2-7, is as follows: DGGITQSPKYLFRKEGQNVTLSCEQNLNHDAMYWYRQDPGQGLRLIYYSQIVNDFQKGDIAEGYSVSREKKESFPLTVTSAQKNPTAFYLCASTPRQGSYEQYFGPGTRLTVT.

This clonotype has a count of ten or more. V is TRBV18 and J is TRBJ1-2, with unresolved D. Trimming shortened V by 2 bases and J by 8 bases, and 12 bases separated the two germline ends. Looked up from germline, CDR1 is KGHSH and CDR2 is LQKENI. The CDR3 totals 13 residues. The CDR3 loop is CASSPTDNGGYTF. CDR3 nucleotide sequence: TGTGCCAGCTCACCAACAGATAATGGCGGCTACACCTTC.

To note about this clonotype: A far larger clone lies a single base away; this is likely a read error. The chain uses TRBV12-3 or TRBV12-4 and TRBJ2-4, with D perhaps TRBD2 (5 bases). The V gene lost 6 bases and the J gene lost 1 base, with 13 bases spanning the gap. This CDR3 has 15 amino acids. For the CDR3, the DNA is TGTGCCAGCAGCGTGAGGGTTAATGCCAAAAACATTCAGTACTTC. This translates into CASSVRVNAKNIQYF.

This clonotype was counted many times. The chain combines TRBV2 with TRBJ1-2, with D perhaps TRBD1 (5 bases). Germline V gene lookup returns CDR1 SNHLY and CDR2 FYNNEI. The CDR3 spans 14 residues. Deletions cut 8 bases from V and 5 bases from J, with 18 bases between. The CDR3 protein is CASARGGVGYGYTF. The CDR3 region has the DNA TGTGCCAGCGCCCGGGGGGGGGTAGGGTATGGCTACACCTTC.

This clonotype has a single count. A read error may explain this, as a much larger clone is one base away. The chain employs TRBV20-1 and TRBJ2-5; a weak D match, TRBD1 (6 bases). The CDR3 spans 13 residues. Per the germline V gene, CDR1 is DFQATT and CDR2 is SNEGSKA (reference sequence). DNA of the CDR3: TGCAGTGCTGTGACAGGAGATTCCTACGAGCAGTGCTTC. Translated, it gives CSAVTGDSYEQCF.

Ten or more counts support this clonotype. The rearrangement joins TRBV20-1 to TRBJ1-2; D may be TRBD1 (6 bases). The CDR3 runs to 12 residues. The germline gives CDR1 DFQATT, CDR2 SNEGSKA (reference sequence). The V and J ends lost 6 bases and 8 bases respectively, with 16 bases between them. For the CDR3, the DNA is TGCAGTGCGGGGGGGGCAGGGCACGGCTACACCTTC. Translation: CSAGGAGHGYTF.

Points on this clonotype: Given a much more abundant clone one base away, this may be a read error. The chain combines TRBV3-1 with TRBJ2-7, with TRBD2 matching over 7 bases. The CDR3 consists of 13 residues. Germline V CDR1 and CDR2: LGHDT, YNNKEL (reference sequence). Trimming at V came to 6 bases and at J to 5 bases, leaving 7 bases not matched to a gene. The CDR3 DNA is TGTGCCAGCAGGGCTAGCGGATCCCACGAGCAGTACTTC. This sequence encodes CASRASGSHEQYF.

This clonotype was detected many times. The J gene is TRBJ1-1, the V gene TRBV12-3 or TRBV12-4; D unresolved. Trimming pared 0 bases from V and 6 bases from J, leaving 8 bases between. The CDR3 is 13 amino acids. CDR3 amino acids: CASSLAEYAEAFF. In DNA form, the CDR3 reads TGTGCCAGCAGTTTAGCCGAATACGCTGAAGCTTTCTTT.

This clonotype was counted ten times or more. This chain connects TRBV15 to TRBJ2-7; 7 positions match TRBD1. The CDR3 totals 15 residues. V gave up 0 bases and J gave up 2 bases; unmatched junction bases: 4. CDR1 LNHNV and CDR2 YYDKDF come from the germline V gene (reference sequence). The CDR3 spells CATSREGTATYEQYF. CDR3 in DNA: TGTGCCACCAGCAGAGAGGGGACAGCCACCTACGAGCAGTACTTC.

Points on this clonotype: A read error may be the cause here, since a much bigger clone is one base away. The chain employs TRBV20-1 and TRBJ2-3; TRBD1 aligns across 7 bases. Judging by the DNA end, TRBJ1-5 fits better; the J call may be wrong. Germline lookup yields CDR1 DFQATT and CDR2 SNEGSKA (reference sequence). The CDR3 is 15 residues long. In DNA form, the CDR3 reads TGCAGTGCTCCCGGGACAGTTGGCTTTGCAGATACGCAGCATTTT. It specifies CSAPGTVGFADTQHF.

This clonotype was found many times. The genes are TRBV20-1 and TRBJ2-1, with 7 bases matching TRBD2. Germline trimming cut 7 bases from V and 4 bases from J; bases unmatched to any gene: 13. The germline V gene has CDR1 DFQATT and CDR2 SNEGSKA (reference sequence). This CDR3 is built from 15 residues. This chain's CDR3 is CSEGWASGLYNEQFF. The CDR3 region has the DNA TGCAGTGAGGGTTGGGCTAGCGGACTTTACAATGAGCAGTTCTTC.

Ten or more counts support this clonotype. The V call is TRBV20-1, the J call TRBJ2-1, with TRBD2 matching over 8 bases. The CDR3 totals 15 residues. CDR1 DFQATT and CDR2 SNEGSKA come from the germline V gene (reference sequence). Trimming cost V 5 bases and J 8 bases; bases outside gene matches: 14. This chain's CDR3 is CSAFPGGGGHDEQFF. CDR3 coding DNA: TGCAGTGCTTTCCCCGGGGGGGGAGGTCATGATGAGCAGTTCTTC.

This clonotype has just a few counts. V gene TRBV12-3 or TRBV12-4 combines with J gene TRBJ1-3, with D possibly matching TRBD1 (6 bases). V was shortened by 8 bases and J by 4 bases, with 12 bases between the two germline ends. This CDR3 region has 13 residues. The CDR3 spells CASWGRSGNTIYF. The DNA for the CDR3 is TGTGCCAGCTGGGGGCGATCCGGAAACACCATATATTTT.

This clonotype was counted only a few times. A single base separates this from a much larger clone, so it may be a read error. No conserved phenylalanine or tryptophan ends this CDR3, so it is likely a read error. This chain links TRBV28 with TRBJ2-2, with a possible D match to TRBD2 (7 bases). Between the trimmed V and J ends, which lost 4 bases and 4 bases, there was a span of 10 bases. CDR1 is MDHEN and CDR2 is SYDVKM in the germline V gene. The CDR3 runs 14 residues. The CDR3 here is CASSSGGTTGELFS. The CDR3, as DNA: TGTGCCAGCAGTTCGGGGGGCACCACCGGGGAGCTGTTTTCT.

This clonotype was seen a handful of times. The J gene is TRBJ1-1, the V gene TRBV7-9, with 8 nucleotides matching TRBD1. Germline lookup yields CDR1 SEHNR and CDR2 FQNEAQ (reference sequence). There are 17 residues in the CDR3. The V gene end was trimmed by 4 bases and the J gene end by 0 bases; junction bases not matched to a gene: 10. CDR3 bases: TGTGCCAGCAGCTCCCGCAGGGGGCCTTCCATGAACACTGAAGCTTTCTTT. It specifies CASSSRRGPSMNTEAFF.

The sample holds many counts of this clonotype. This chain links TRBV27 with TRBJ2-4; 9 bases line up with TRBD2. Germline lookup yields CDR1 MNHEY and CDR2 SMNVEV (reference sequence). CDR3 size: 14 residues. V lost 7 bases to trimming and J lost 3 bases; unmatched junction nucleotides: 4. The CDR3 region is CASMGLAVKNIQYF. The CDR3 DNA follows: TGTGCCAGCATGGGACTAGCCGTCAAAAACATTCAGTACTTC.